This TCR beta chain was captured by sequencing in a study of OX40 agonist ivuxolimab in advanced cancers. Study at large: The dose of intravenous ivuxolimab that patients received every 2 weeks ranged from 0.01 to 10 mg/kg.

V shed 2 bases and J shed 1 base, with 12 bases lying between them. This CDR3 comprises 16 residues. Germline V CDR1 and CDR2: SEHNR, FQNEAQ (reference sequence). The data were produced by immunoSEQ multiplex PCR, yet TCRdb's version contains in-frame clones alone and is incomplete. This sample has 20,000 or so clones; roughly 82% occur once, and the top ten carry 3.1%. The chain couples TRBV7-9 to TRBJ1-3; D is possibly TRBD1 (5 bases). The receptor's source is an adult with an advanced solid tumor such as melanoma, head and neck, liver or kidney cancer. The input for sequencing was CD4+ or CD8+ T cells sorted from blood, taken in a trial of the OX40 agonist ivuxolimab. The CDR3 sequence: CASSLLLGPSGNTIYF. As DNA, the CDR3 is TGTGCCAGCAGCTTACTTTTGGGGCCGTCTGGAAACACCATATATTTT.